The 13 T cell receptor beta chains in this list originate from one sample, sequenced in a study of shared clonotypes between healthy human individuals. The repertoire was sequenced with immunoSEQ multiplex PCR; TCRdb's copy has only in-frame clones and lacks some. The repertoire holds millions of clones, approximately 93% seen once, with roughly 0.36% in the top ten. Sequenced material: naive CD4+ T cells from PBMCs. Subset given: CD45RA+ positively selected. These receptors all stem from a man aged 18-30 years in good health. Some clones in this sample may be carry-over from other donors' samples.

The chain is built from TRBV27 and TRBJ2-7; 7 bases are shared with TRBD2. The CDR3 extends over 18 amino acids. Germline V gene sequence: CDR1 MNHEY, CDR2 SMNVEV (reference sequence). V dropped 3 bases and J dropped 5; count of bases not matched to a gene: 19. CDR3 nucleotide sequence: TGTGCCAGCAGTTTTGCTGGGTTGGGCGGGAGAGTCCGGGACGAGCAGTACTTC. It yields the protein CASSFAGLGGRVRDEQYF.

The V and J genes are TRBV4-1 and TRBJ2-1, with D possibly being TRBD2 (5 bases). This CDR3 contains 15 residues. In germline, CDR1 is MGHRA, CDR2 YSYEKL. Trimming stripped 2 bases from V and 4 bases from J, with 12 bases between. CDR3 in DNA: TGCGCCAGCAGCCAAAATCCGTCGGGGTACAATGAGCAGTTCTTC. Its translation is CASSQNPSGYNEQFF.

J is TRBJ2-2 and V is TRBV6-5, with 10 bases fitting TRBD2. The germline V gene encodes CDR1 MNHEY and CDR2 SVGAGI. V lost 6 bases to trimming and J lost 7 bases; unmatched junction nucleotides: 5. This CDR3 spans 14 amino acids. The CDR3 nucleotides read TGTGCCAGCAGGAGCAGCGGGAGGGGCGGGGAGCTGTTTTTT. Its protein product is CASRSSGRGGELFF.

The CDR3 region is CASSRSGDIRCFF. DNA for the CDR3: TGTGCCAGCAGCCGATCCGGGGACATTCGATGTTTCTTT. V is TRBV7-8 and J is TRBJ1-1; D is perhaps TRBD1 (6 bases). This CDR3 comprises 13 residues. V was pared by 5 bases and J by 13 bases, with 20 bases between. CDR1 and CDR2 (germline): SGHVS, FQNEAQ.

The rearrangement links TRBV9 to TRBJ1-2, with a weak D call TRBD1 (5 bases). CDR1 and CDR2 from the germline V gene are SGDLS and YYNGEE. V was shortened by 0 bases and J by 1 base, with 10 bases between the two germline ends. The CDR3 loop spans 15 amino acids. CDR3 amino acids: CASSVGVTVNYGYTF. CDR3 coding DNA: TGTGCCAGCAGCGTAGGAGTGACAGTTAACTATGGCTACACCTTC.

As concerns this clone: This sample also contains other DNA sequences that code for the same CDR3. J is TRBJ2-3 and V is TRBV25-1; no firm D call. This CDR3 is 11 amino acids long. V was shortened by 5 bases and J by 3 bases, with 3 bases between the two germline ends. Germline values: CDR1 MGHDK, CDR2 SYGVNS. The CDR3 DNA is TGTGCCAGCAGTCTAACAGATACGCAGTATTTT. It codes for CASSLTDTQYF.

Only one count was recorded for this clone. The genes are TRBV4-1 and TRBJ2-3, with D possibly called TRBD1 or TRBD2 (5 bases each). Trimming removed 1 base at V and 1 base at J, with 12 bases between. Looked up from germline, CDR1 is MGHRA and CDR2 is YSYEKL. This CDR3 spans 16 amino acids. CDR3 in amino acids: CASSQGWGKGTDTQYF. CDR3 nucleotides: TGCGCCAGCAGCCAAGGTTGGGGGAAGGGCACAGATACGCAGTATTTT.

This clone came up once. The chain links TRBV7-6 to TRBJ2-3; 11 nucleotides line up with TRBD2. This CDR3 has 16 residues. The germline V gene encodes CDR1 SGHVS and CDR2 FNYEAQ. The junction had 3 bases not matched to a gene; V was cut back by 2 bases and J by 2 bases. The CDR3 coding sequence is TGTGCCAGCAGCTTACGACTAGCGGGACCCACAGATACGCAGTATTTT. It specifies CASSLRLAGPTDTQYF.

J is TRBJ1-1 and V is TRBV10-3; D gene ambiguous. CDR3 length: 15 residues. Germline CDR1 ENHRY, CDR2 SYGVKD. The ends were cut back, 4 bases at V and 4 bases at J, with 16 bases in the middle. The CDR3 DNA reads TGTGCCATCAGTGGCGGCTCGGGTGTCGTCACTGAAGCTTTCTTT. The encoded protein is CAISGGSGVVTEAFF.

V usage is TRBV6-1 and J usage is TRBJ2-5; possibly TRBD1 or TRBD2 for D (6 bases each). The CDR3 consists of 13 residues. Germline assignment: CDR1 MNHNS and CDR2 SASEGT. Trimming took 8 bases from V and 5 from J, leaving 15 bases between them. CDR3 sequence: CASPGADLETQYF. In nucleotides, the CDR3 is TGTGCCAGCCCGGGGGCGGATCTGGAGACCCAGTACTTC.

The CDR3 reads CSVPGDTEAFF. The DNA for the CDR3 is TGCAGTGTTCCCGGGGACACTGAAGCTTTCTTT. The chain has TRBV20-1 and TRBJ1-1, with no clear D. Germline CDR1 is DFQATT and CDR2 is SNEGSKA (reference sequence). Trimming took 7 bases from V and 3 from J, leaving 9 bases between them. This CDR3 comprises 11 residues.

This clone came up once. This chain joins TRBV9 and TRBJ2-5; possibly TRBD1 for D (5 bases). The V gene lost 3 bases and the J gene lost 4 bases, with 13 bases spanning the gap. CDR1 and CDR2 from the germline V gene are SGDLS and YYNGEE. The CDR3 is 14 amino acids. The CDR3 DNA reads TGTGCCAGCAGCGCCAGAAGTAGGGGAGAGACCCAGTACTTC. This encodes CASSARSRGETQYF.

The chain is built from TRBV6-6 and TRBJ1-5; unclear D gene. This CDR3 region has 14 residues. Trimming removed 2 bases at V and 0 bases at J, with 5 bases between. CDR1 is MNHNY and CDR2 is SVGAGI in the germline V gene (reference sequence). CDR3: CASSYAYSNQPQHF. The DNA of the CDR3 is TGTGCCAGCAGTTACGCCTATAGCAATCAGCCCCAGCATTTT.